The sequence of this T cell receptor (beta chain) was determined in a study of cytomegalovirus exposure and HLA in healthy donors. Primers: 60 Vbeta forward and 13 Jbeta reverse. TCRdb's copy holds only in-frame clones and misses some; the assay was immunoSEQ multiplex PCR. Of approximately 150,000 clones in the sample, roughly 80% were seen once. CDR1 is MNHNS and CDR2 is SASEGT in the germline V gene. V was shortened by 6 bases and J by 2 bases, with 11 bases between the two germline ends. The CDR3 runs to 14 residues. V is TRBV6-1 and J is TRBJ2-4; perhaps TRBD1 as D (5 bases). Sequencing used PBMCs. This clonotype was sampled from a man aged 35-49 years in good health and CMV-seronegative. DNA for the CDR3: TGTGCCAGCAGGGGGCGTTCAACCAAAAACATTCAGTACTTC. Translated, it gives CASRGRSTKNIQYF.